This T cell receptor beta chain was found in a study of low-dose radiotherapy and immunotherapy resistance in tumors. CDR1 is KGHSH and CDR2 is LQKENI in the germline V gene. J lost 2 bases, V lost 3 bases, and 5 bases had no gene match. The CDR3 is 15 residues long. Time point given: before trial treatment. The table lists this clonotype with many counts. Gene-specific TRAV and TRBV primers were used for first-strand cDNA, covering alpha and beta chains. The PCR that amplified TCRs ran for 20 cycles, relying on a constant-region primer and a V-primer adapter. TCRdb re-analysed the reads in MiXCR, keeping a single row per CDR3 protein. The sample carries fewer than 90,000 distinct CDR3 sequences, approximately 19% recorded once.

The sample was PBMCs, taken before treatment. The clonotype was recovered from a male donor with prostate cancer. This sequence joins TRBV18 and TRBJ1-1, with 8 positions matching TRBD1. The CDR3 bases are TGTGCCAGCTCACCGTGGACAGGGCCAAACACTGAAGCTTTCTTT. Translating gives CASSPWTGPNTEAFF.